These 21 T cell receptor beta chains were sequenced from one sample in a study of blood T cell repertoires in COVID-19 (dated by TCRdb to about 2020). Library construction relied on the immunoSEQ multiplex PCR assay. TCRdb provides this immuneACCESS table in a form limited to in-frame rearrangements. Some clones are lacking; in checked studies, under half of them reflect an unresolved V gene, and why the rest are absent is not known. This sample gives about 120,000 clones in total; approximately 82% of them show up just once. The ten largest clonotypes hold 7% to 9.5% of the sample. The specimen sequenced was peripheral blood. The receptors derive from an older man with active or convalescent COVID-19.

The chain joins TRBV6-2 or TRBV6-3 to TRBJ2-3; TRBD1 matches at 8 bases. Trimming cost V 5 bases and J 3 bases; bases outside gene matches: 1. The CDR3 has 13 residues. Germline values: CDR1 MNHEY, CDR2 SVGEGT. CDR3 DNA sequence: TGTGCCAGCAGTGACAGGGGAACAGATACGCAGTATTTT. Its translation is CASSDRGTDTQYF.

The CDR3 spells CASSLRGLAGFDSYNEQFF. The CDR3 bases are TGTGCCAGCAGCTTGAGGGGACTAGCGGGGTTTGACTCCTACAATGAGCAGTTCTTC. The chain employs TRBV7-2 and TRBJ2-1; 13 bases match TRBD2. Trimming removed 3 bases from V and 0 bases from J; junction bases left unmatched: 8. The germline gives CDR1 SGHTA, CDR2 FQGNSA. CDR3 length: 19 amino acids.

The chain combines TRBV3-1 (or the pseudogene TRBV3-2) with TRBJ1-5; D unclear. CDR3 length equals 12 residues. With 1 base removed from V and 7 bases from J, the gap between germline ends came to 5 bases. The germline V gene encodes CDR1 LGHDT and CDR2 YNNKEL (reference sequence). CDR3: CASSQGGQPQHF. CDR3 DNA: TGTGCCAGCAGCCAAGGAGGACAGCCCCAGCATTTT.

The rearrangement joins TRBV7-6 to TRBJ2-7; 7 bases fit TRBD1. Per the germline V gene, CDR1 is SGHVS and CDR2 is FNYEAQ. The CDR3 runs 14 residues. After removal of 0 bases from V and 3 bases from J, the junction contained 2 bases not matched to a gene. In DNA form, the CDR3 reads TGTGCCAGCAGCTTAGCGACAGGGAACTACGAGCAGTACTTC. Translation gives CASSLATGNYEQYF.

The rearrangement joins TRBV19 to TRBJ2-3; 8 bases agree with TRBD2. Germline V gene lookup returns CDR1 LNHDA and CDR2 SQIVND (reference sequence). The CDR3 has 17 residues. With V trimmed by 2 bases and J by 1 base, 8 bases remained unmatched. CDR3 nucleotide sequence: TGTGCCAGTAGTATAACGGTGCGAGCGGGAGGCACAGATACGCAGTATTTT. Translation gives CASSITVRAGGTDTQYF. Supplemented by reference TRBV19 and TRBJ2-3, the full variable domain reads DGGITQSPKYLFRKEGQNVTLSCEQNLNHDAMYWYRQDPGQGLRLIYYSQIVNDFQKGDIAEGYSVSREKKESFPLTVTSAQKNPTAFYLCASSITVRAGGTDTQYFGPGTRLTVL.

CDR3 protein: CASSQGFAGGPYNEQFF. As DNA, the CDR3 is TGCGCCAGCAGCCAAGGGTTTGCGGGAGGGCCGTACAATGAGCAGTTCTTC. The rearrangement links TRBV4-3 to TRBJ2-1, with 9 nucleotides matching TRBD2. CDR1 is LGHNA and CDR2 is YSLEER in the germline V gene. After removal of 1 base from V and 4 bases from J, the junction contained 8 bases not matched to a gene. This CDR3 is built from 17 residues.

This clone turned up a few times. The chain is built from TRBV12-3 or TRBV12-4 and TRBJ2-7; D is possibly TRBD1 (6 bases). The CDR3 is 13 residues long. Trimming cost V 3 bases and J 3 bases, with 9 bases left between them. Here the CDR3 reads CASSFGGLYEQYF. Written as DNA, the CDR3 is TGTGCCAGCAGTTTTGGGGGCCTCTACGAGCAGTACTTC.

For the CDR3, the DNA is TGCAGCGCTCGCCTCGACAGGGACGGCGGGGAGCTGTTTTTT. It is translated as CSARLDRDGGELFF. The genes are TRBV29-1 and TRBJ2-2, with 7 bases identical to TRBD1. The CDR3 has 14 amino acids. Germline V lookup: CDR1 SQVTM, CDR2 ANQGSEA. The V gene end was trimmed by 7 bases and the J gene end by 7 bases; junction bases not matched to a gene: 12.

The V and J genes are TRBV5-6 and TRBJ1-2; the D gene is possibly TRBD1 (5 bases). The CDR3 consists of 16 residues. Trimming removed 4 bases at V and 6 bases at J, with 22 bases between. CDR1 is SGHDT and CDR2 is YYEEEE in the germline V gene. CDR3 nucleotides: TGTGCCAGCAGCCCGGGGGTGGGGCCGCCGGGGGATGGCTACACCTTC. Protein sequence: CASSPGVGPPGDGYTF.

The chain joins TRBV29-1 to TRBJ1-2; D is unresolved. The CDR3 is made up of 13 amino acids. Looked up from germline, CDR1 is SQVTM and CDR2 is ANQGSEA. V lost 0 bases, J lost 0 bases, and 5 bases lay in between. As DNA, the CDR3 is TGCAGCGTTGAAGAAATCACTAACTATGGCTACACCTTC. Translated: CSVEEITNYGYTF.

The chain is built from TRBV5-6 and TRBJ1-1; 7 bases line up with TRBD1. The CDR3 is 14 residues long. V was pared by 2 bases and J by 1 base, with 2 bases of the junction left unmatched. From germline, CDR1 is SGHDT and CDR2 YYEEEE. In nucleotides, the CDR3 is TGTGCCAGCAGCTTCAGGGACAGGAACACTGAAGCTTTCTTT. Amino acids: CASSFRDRNTEAFF.

The chain has TRBV4-2 and TRBJ2-1; TRBD1 matches 7 bases. The J segment lost 4 bases and the V segment lost 4 bases, leaving 4 bases of the junction unmatched. The germline gives CDR1 LGHNA, CDR2 YNFKEQ. The CDR3 is made up of 14 amino acids. The chain's CDR3 is CASSRNRGYNEQFF. In DNA, the CDR3 is TGTGCCAGCAGCCGAAACAGGGGATACAATGAGCAGTTCTTC.

This clone came up many times. The V call is TRBV19, the J call TRBJ1-2; possible D gene TRBD1, 5 bases. This CDR3 is built from 15 residues. The V and J ends lost 5 bases and 1 base respectively, with 14 bases between them. Germline assignment: CDR1 LNHDA and CDR2 SQIVND (reference sequence). CDR3 coding DNA: TGTGCCAGTAGTCCCGACAGCGCAAGTAACTATGGCTACACCTTC. Its protein product is CASSPDSASNYGYTF.

The chain links TRBV3-1 (or the pseudogene TRBV3-2) to TRBJ2-7; 9 bases line up with TRBD1. CDR3 length: 15 amino acids. V gave up 5 bases and J gave up 2 bases; unmatched junction bases: 7. The V gene's germline CDR1 is LGHDT and CDR2 YNNKEL (reference sequence). As DNA, the CDR3 is TGTGCCAGCAGCGCCGGGACAGGGCCAACCTACGAGCAGTACTTC. It yields the protein CASSAGTGPTYEQYF.

The chain combines TRBV19 with TRBJ1-6; TRBD1 agrees at 11 bases. From germline, CDR1 is LNHDA and CDR2 SQIVND (reference sequence). This CDR3 has 13 residues. With 10 bases clipped from V and 9 bases from J, the junction kept 5 bases outside the gene matches. CDR3 region: CATSDRGLSPLHF. CDR3 in DNA: TGTGCCACGTCGGACAGGGGGCTTTCACCCCTCCACTTT.

The V and J genes are TRBV5-6 and TRBJ2-3, with D possibly matching TRBD1 (6 bases). Looked up from germline, CDR1 is SGHDT and CDR2 is YYEEEE. This CDR3 contains 16 residues. V was trimmed by 0 bases and J by 0 bases, leaving 11 bases between them. The CDR3 reads CASSLGLTGSTDTQYF. The CDR3 bases are TGTGCCAGCAGCTTGGGACTAACAGGGAGCACAGATACGCAGTATTTT.

The V and J genes are TRBV18 and TRBJ2-7; TRBD2 agrees at 7 bases. The CDR3 consists of 22 residues. Trimming at V came to 4 bases and at J to 1 base, leaving 28 bases not matched to a gene. In germline, CDR1 is KGHSH, CDR2 LQKENI. CDR3 loop: CASSREPVVGAFRGSRSYEQYF. DNA for the CDR3: TGTGCCAGCTCACGCGAACCGGTGGTGGGTGCGTTTCGCGGGAGTAGGTCCTACGAGCAGTACTTC.

The chain joins TRBV4-3 to TRBJ2-7; 8 bases map to TRBD1. Per the germline V gene, CDR1 is LGHNA and CDR2 is YSLEER. The ends lost 1 base at V and 0 bases at J; junction bases unmatched: 11. CDR3 size: 18 residues. The CDR3 bases are TGCGCCAGCAGCCAAGTCCCGGGACAGGTGCCGAGCTCCTACGAGCAGTACTTC. This gives the protein CASSQVPGQVPSSYEQYF.

The chain employs TRBV28 and TRBJ1-1; possible D gene TRBD1, 6 bases. CDR1 is MDHEN, CDR2 SYDVKM, per germline. The CDR3 runs 14 residues. Trimming left V 4 bases short and J 6 bases short, with 15 bases between. The CDR3 DNA follows: TGTGCCAGCAGTTGGACAGAATGGAATTCTGAAGCTTTCTTT. It codes for CASSWTEWNSEAFF.

The genes are TRBV5-6 and TRBJ2-5, with D perhaps TRBD2 (7 bases). Deletions cut 4 bases from V and 0 bases from J, with 16 bases between. Germline V gene sequence: CDR1 SGHDT, CDR2 YYEEEE. The CDR3 runs to 16 residues. For the CDR3, the DNA is TGTGCCAGCAGCCGGCGGCGGGGGACAAACCAAGAGACCCAGTACTTC. Protein sequence: CASSRRRGTNQETQYF.

For the CDR3, the DNA is TGTGCCAGCAGCCAGACTAGGAGCACAGATACGCAGTATTTT. It yields the protein CASSQTRSTDTQYF. The V and J genes are TRBV5-4 and TRBJ2-3; maybe TRBD2 (6 bases). The CDR3 covers 14 residues. Between the trimmed V and J ends, which lost 4 bases and 0 bases, there was a span of 9 bases. The germline gives CDR1 SGHNT, CDR2 YYREEE (reference sequence).